This is a list of T cell receptor beta chains from one sample in a study of Ad26.COV2.S vaccination and SARS-CoV-2 variants. This table comes from immunoSEQ multiplex PCR, and its TCRdb copy is limited to in-frame clones, with some not included. The repertoire holds over 100,000 clones, with around three quarters as singletons. The input for sequencing was peripheral blood, taken after recovery from COVID-19. These TCRs come from a human donor who had recovered from COVID-19. Both conserved end residues are part of each CDR3. The order of the fields is V gene, clone size, J gene, CDR3 protein. Some rows have no size entry. The others give once, few or many, or a class for an expanded clone.

>TRBV7-5|once|TRBJ2-7
CVRSAYEQYF
>TRBV24-1|-|TRBJ1-2
CATSDGARVSGYTF
>TRBV6-1|once|TRBJ2-7
CASSEALGVGYEQYF
>TRBV24-1|once|TRBJ2-5
CATSAGTLYQETQYF
>TRBV10-3|once|TRBJ2-5
CAMRQAGQETQYF
>TRBV11-2|-|TRBJ1-1
CASSLGTNTEAFF
>TRBV9|-|TRBJ2-7
CASSVAGGAGNEQYF
>TRBV4-1|-|TRBJ2-7
CASSANGSGEYYEQYF
>TRBV3-1/TRBV3-2|-|TRBJ1-2
CASSQNSGVYGYTF
>TRBV27|-|TRBJ1-1
CATRRPRSTEAFF
>TRBV6-4|-|TRBJ1-1
CASSPKGGTEAFF
>TRBV4-1|-|TRBJ1-5
CASSPRLGNQPQHF
>TRBV5-5|-|TRBJ2-3
CASSLGQGSPDTQYF
>TRBV19|-|TRBJ1-5
CASSIGGDRYQPQHF
>TRBV19|-|TRBJ2-2
CASSILGQGRRELFF
>TRBV29-1|many|TRBJ1-1
CSVVRNTEAFF
>TRBV9|-|TRBJ2-7
CASSVGAETSYEQYF
>TRBV4-1|-|TRBJ2-2
CASSQVPLGLSFTVKLFF
>TRBV5-4|-|TRBJ1-6
CASSPQQGYNSPLHF
>TRBV4-1|-|TRBJ2-1
CASSRGLAGGSSYNEQFF